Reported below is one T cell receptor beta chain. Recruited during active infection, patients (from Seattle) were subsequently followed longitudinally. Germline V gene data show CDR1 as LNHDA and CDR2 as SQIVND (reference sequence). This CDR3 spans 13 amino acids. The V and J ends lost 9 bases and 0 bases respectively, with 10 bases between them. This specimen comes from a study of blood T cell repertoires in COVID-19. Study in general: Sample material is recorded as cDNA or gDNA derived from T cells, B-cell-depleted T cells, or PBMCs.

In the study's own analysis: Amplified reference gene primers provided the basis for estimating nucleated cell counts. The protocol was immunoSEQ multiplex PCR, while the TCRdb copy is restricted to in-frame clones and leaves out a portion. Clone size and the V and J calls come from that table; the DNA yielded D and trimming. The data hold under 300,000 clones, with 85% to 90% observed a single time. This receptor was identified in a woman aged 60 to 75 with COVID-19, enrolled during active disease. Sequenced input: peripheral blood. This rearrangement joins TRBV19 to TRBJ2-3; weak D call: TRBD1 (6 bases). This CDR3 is CASRTASTDTQYF. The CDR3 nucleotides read TGTGCCAGCCGGACAGCGAGCACAGATACGCAGTATTTT. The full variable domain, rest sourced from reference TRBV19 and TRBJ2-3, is DGGITQSPKYLFRKEGQNVTLSCEQNLNHDAMYWYRQDPGQGLRLIYYSQIVNDFQKGDIAEGYSVSREKKESFPLTVTSAQKNPTAFYLCASRTASTDTQYFGPGTRLTVL.